A selection of T cell receptor beta chains follows, all from one sample in a study of STAT5B mutations in CD4+ large granular lymphocyte leukemia. Data came from immunoSEQ multiplex PCR; TCRdb stores just in-frame clones and leaves some out. The sample consists of fewer than 30,000 clones, over 70% of them appearing once. Sequencing used CD4+ T cells from blood buffy coats. The origin of the receptors is a human donor in good health. CDR3s include the opening cysteine and the closing phenylalanine or tryptophan. Fields, in order: D gene, V gene, J gene, clone size, CDR3 protein, CDR3 DNA. The D gene is left open where the match is weak. Only part of the rows carry a size: once, few, many, or a class if the clone is expanded.

D gene: .; V gene: TRBV6-6; J gene: TRBJ1-4; clone size: .; CDR3 protein: CASSPDATRGKLFF; CDR3 DNA: TGTGCCAGCAGTCCCGATGCGACCAGGGGAAAACTGTTTTTT
D gene: TRBD2; V gene: TRBV10-3; J gene: TRBJ2-1; clone size: .; CDR3 protein: CAIAAGGLGNEQFF; CDR3 DNA: TGTGCCATCGCAGCGGGGGGGCTCGGTAATGAGCAGTTCTTC
D gene: TRBD2; V gene: TRBV28; J gene: TRBJ2-5; clone size: .; CDR3 protein: CASSGIAGGLETQYF; CDR3 DNA: TGTGCCAGCAGCGGGATAGCGGGGGGACTGGAGACCCAGTACTTC
D gene: TRBD2; V gene: TRBV4-1; J gene: TRBJ2-1; clone size: .; CDR3 protein: CASSQPTSGGLRSHNEQFF; CDR3 DNA: TGCGCCAGCAGCCAACCAACTAGCGGGGGCCTCCGTTCCCACAATGAGCAGTTCTTC
D gene: TRBD1; V gene: TRBV7-8; J gene: TRBJ2-7; clone size: .; CDR3 protein: CATTGALQPYEQYF; CDR3 DNA: TGTGCCACTACAGGGGCCTTGCAACCCTACGAGCAGTACTTC
D gene: TRBD1; V gene: TRBV6-6; J gene: TRBJ1-1; clone size: .; CDR3 protein: CASSPLGQANTEAFF; CDR3 DNA: TGTGCCAGCAGCCCCCTTGGACAGGCGAACACTGAAGCTTTCTTT
D gene: .; V gene: TRBV19; J gene: TRBJ2-2; clone size: .; CDR3 protein: CASSRAVTGELFF; CDR3 DNA: TGTGCCAGTAGTAGGGCGGTCACCGGGGAGCTGTTTTTT
D gene: .; V gene: TRBV5-5; J gene: TRBJ1-4; clone size: few; CDR3 protein: CASSPEAEARYEKLFF; CDR3 DNA: TGTGCCAGCAGCCCGGAGGCGGAGGCGCGGTACGAAAAACTGTTTTTT
D gene: TRBD2; V gene: TRBV7-9; J gene: TRBJ2-7; clone size: .; CDR3 protein: CASSLASETSYF; CDR3 DNA: TGTGCCAGCAGCTTAGCGTCGGAGACTAGCTACTTC
D gene: .; V gene: TRBV18; J gene: TRBJ2-3; clone size: .; CDR3 protein: CASSPLTATSSEAQYF; CDR3 DNA: TGTGCCAGCTCACCATTGACAGCTACTTCTTCCGAGGCGCAGTATTTT
D gene: .; V gene: TRBV25-1; J gene: TRBJ2-1; clone size: .; CDR3 protein: CAGWGNPPNEQFF; CDR3 DNA: TGTGCCGGCTGGGGTAACCCTCCCAATGAGCAGTTCTTC
D gene: TRBD2; V gene: TRBV7-3; J gene: TRBJ2-1; clone size: few; CDR3 protein: CASSLSGGAHEQFF; CDR3 DNA: TGTGCCAGCAGCTTAAGCGGGGGGGCTCATGAGCAGTTCTTC
D gene: .; V gene: TRBV6-1; J gene: TRBJ1-5; clone size: .; CDR3 protein: CASSESWGQPQHF; CDR3 DNA: TGTGCCAGCAGTGAATCGTGGGGTCAGCCCCAGCATTTT
D gene: TRBD1; V gene: TRBV7-9; J gene: TRBJ1-1; clone size: .; CDR3 protein: CASSLGSFGTGDTEAFF; CDR3 DNA: TGTGCCAGCAGCTTAGGGTCTTTCGGGACAGGGGACACTGAAGCTTTCTTT
D gene: .; V gene: TRBV5-4; J gene: TRBJ1-2; clone size: .; CDR3 protein: CASSGAYGYTF; CDR3 DNA: TGTGCCAGCTCGGGGGCCTATGGCTACACCTTC
D gene: .; V gene: TRBV6-1; J gene: TRBJ1-5; clone size: .; CDR3 protein: CASSRTVPEFPPQHF; CDR3 DNA: TGTGCCAGCAGCCGCACCGTCCCCGAGTTTCCGCCCCAGCATTTT
D gene: .; V gene: TRBV19; J gene: TRBJ1-5; clone size: .; CDR3 protein: CASSIVGSNQPQHF; CDR3 DNA: TGTGCCAGTAGTATTGTTGGGAGCAATCAGCCCCAGCATTTT
D gene: .; V gene: TRBV25-1; J gene: TRBJ1-2; clone size: .; CDR3 protein: CASSDIGDHYGYTF; CDR3 DNA: TGTGCCAGCAGTGATATTGGGGACCACTATGGCTACACCTTC
D gene: .; V gene: TRBV4-1; J gene: TRBJ1-6; clone size: .; CDR3 protein: CASSQATQLPNSPLHF; CDR3 DNA: TGCGCCAGCAGCCAAGCTACCCAACTGCCCAATTCACCCCTCCACTTT
D gene: .; V gene: TRBV30; J gene: TRBJ2-1; clone size: .; CDR3 protein: CAWGLVIVQFF; CDR3 DNA: TGTGCCTGGGGACTGGTCATCGTGCAGTTCTTC
D gene: TRBD1; V gene: TRBV7-9; J gene: TRBJ1-1; clone size: .; CDR3 protein: CASSLGQGGNTEAFF; CDR3 DNA: TGTGCCAGCAGCTTAGGACAGGGAGGGAACACTGAAGCTTTCTTT
D gene: .; V gene: TRBV7-2; J gene: TRBJ2-5; clone size: once; CDR3 protein: CASSRGLRETQYF; CDR3 DNA: TGTGCCAGCAGCCGTGGTCTTAGGGAGACCCAGTACTTC
D gene: TRBD2; V gene: TRBV5-6; J gene: TRBJ2-3; clone size: .; CDR3 protein: CASSLGTTYGDTQYF; CDR3 DNA: TGTGCCAGCAGCCTCGGGACTACCTACGGAGATACGCAGTATTTT
D gene: .; V gene: TRBV7-9; J gene: TRBJ2-2; clone size: .; CDR3 protein: CASSLGGTGELFF; CDR3 DNA: TGTGCCAGCAGCTTAGGAGGGACCGGGGAGCTGTTTTTT
D gene: TRBD2; V gene: TRBV4-1; J gene: TRBJ2-4; clone size: once; CDR3 protein: CASSSPGLALQYF; CDR3 DNA: TGCGCCAGCAGCTCTCCGGGACTAGCACTTCAGTACTTC
D gene: TRBD2; V gene: TRBV5-1; J gene: TRBJ2-1; clone size: once; CDR3 protein: CASSPELASSYNEQFF; CDR3 DNA: TGCGCCAGCAGCCCCGAACTAGCGTCATCCTACAATGAGCAGTTCTTC
D gene: .; V gene: TRBV5-6; J gene: TRBJ1-1; clone size: few; CDR3 protein: CASSLLPGDTEAFF; CDR3 DNA: TGTGCCAGCAGCTTGCTTCCAGGTGACACTGAAGCTTTCTTT
D gene: TRBD1; V gene: TRBV19; J gene: TRBJ1-1; clone size: .; CDR3 protein: CASSIGTGGTEAFF; CDR3 DNA: TGTGCCAGTAGTATCGGGACAGGGGGCACTGAAGCTTTCTTT
D gene: .; V gene: TRBV7-9; J gene: TRBJ2-3; clone size: .; CDR3 protein: CASSLGGGADTQYF; CDR3 DNA: TGTGCCAGCAGCTTGGGAGGGGGCGCAGATACGCAGTATTTT
D gene: .; V gene: TRBV7-8; J gene: TRBJ2-1; clone size: .; CDR3 protein: CASSPSGLSLDEQFF; CDR3 DNA: TGTGCCAGCAGCCCGTCGGGACTTAGTTTAGATGAGCAGTTCTTC
D gene: .; V gene: TRBV28; J gene: TRBJ1-3; clone size: once; CDR3 protein: CASSSSGRGRTSGNTIYF; CDR3 DNA: TGTGCCAGCAGTTCCTCGGGACGCGGGAGGACCTCTGGAAACACCATATATTTT
D gene: .; V gene: TRBV19; J gene: TRBJ1-5; clone size: .; CDR3 protein: CASKFSQHNQPQHF; CDR3 DNA: TGTGCCAGTAAATTCTCCCAGCACAATCAGCCCCAGCATTTT
D gene: .; V gene: TRBV5-1; J gene: TRBJ2-1; clone size: .; CDR3 protein: CASSFSGDGYNEQFF; CDR3 DNA: TGCGCCAGCAGCTTTTCCGGGGATGGTTACAATGAGCAGTTCTTC